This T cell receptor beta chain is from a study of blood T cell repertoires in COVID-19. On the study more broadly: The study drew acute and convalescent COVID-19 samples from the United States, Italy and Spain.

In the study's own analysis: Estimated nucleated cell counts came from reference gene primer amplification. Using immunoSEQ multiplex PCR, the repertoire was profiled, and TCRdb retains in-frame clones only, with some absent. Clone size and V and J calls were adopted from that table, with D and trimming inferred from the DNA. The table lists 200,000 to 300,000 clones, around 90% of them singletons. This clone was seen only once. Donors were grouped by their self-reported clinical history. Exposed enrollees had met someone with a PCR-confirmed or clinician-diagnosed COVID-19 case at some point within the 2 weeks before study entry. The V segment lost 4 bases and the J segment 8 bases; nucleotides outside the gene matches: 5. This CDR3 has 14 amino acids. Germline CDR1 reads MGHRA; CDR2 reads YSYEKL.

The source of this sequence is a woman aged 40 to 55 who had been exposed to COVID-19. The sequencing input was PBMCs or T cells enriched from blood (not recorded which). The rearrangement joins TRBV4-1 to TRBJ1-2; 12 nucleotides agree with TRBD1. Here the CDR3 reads CASSPPGTGGGYTF. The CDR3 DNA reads TGCGCCAGCAGCCCCCCCGGGACAGGGGGCGGCTACACCTTC.